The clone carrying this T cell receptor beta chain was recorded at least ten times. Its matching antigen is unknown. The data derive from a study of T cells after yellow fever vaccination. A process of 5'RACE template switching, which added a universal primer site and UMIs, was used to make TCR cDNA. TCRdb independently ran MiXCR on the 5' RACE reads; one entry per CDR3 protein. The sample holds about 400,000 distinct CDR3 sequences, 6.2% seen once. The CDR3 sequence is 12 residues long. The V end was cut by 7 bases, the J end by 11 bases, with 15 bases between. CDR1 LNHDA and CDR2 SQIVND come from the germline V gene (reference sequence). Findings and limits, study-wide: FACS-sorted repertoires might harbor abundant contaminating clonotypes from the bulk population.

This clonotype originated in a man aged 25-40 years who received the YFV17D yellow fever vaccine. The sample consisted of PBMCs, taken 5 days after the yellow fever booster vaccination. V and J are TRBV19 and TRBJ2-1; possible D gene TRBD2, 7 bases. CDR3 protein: CASIGGGRQQFF. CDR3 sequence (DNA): TGTGCCAGTATAGGGGGAGGGCGCCAGCAGTTCTTC.